The clone carrying this TCR beta chain was recorded a few times. This record comes from a study of cytotoxic CD8 clonotypes in ibrutinib-treated CLL. In the study overall: The patients, about a dozen relapsed/refractory and fewer than 16 treatment-naive, included 17 who were IGHV unmutated.

Repertoires were generated with immunoSEQ multiplex PCR, while TCRdb's copy carries only in-frame clones and drops some. The sample shows fewer than 300,000 clones, around 69% of them seen only once. This CDR3 has 14 residues. The germline V gene encodes CDR1 SGHNT and CDR2 YENEEA. V lost 1 base to trimming and J lost 1 base, with 8 bases between them. This chain links TRBV11-3 with TRBJ2-7; either TRBD1 or TRBD2 may fit D (5 bases each). This TCR was sampled from a human donor with chronic lymphocytic leukemia. Sequencing was performed on PBMCs, taken at disease progression, from a patient treated with ibrutinib. The CDR3 protein is CASSLAGPSYEQYF. The CDR3 DNA reads as TGTGCCAGCAGCTTAGCGGGACCATCCTACGAGCAGTACTTC.